These 11 T cell receptor beta chains came from one sample sequenced in a study of blood T cell repertoires in COVID-19. Only in-frame clones appear in the TCRdb table, and some are missing; sequencing was by immunoSEQ multiplex PCR. The repertoire holds about 180,000 clones, 80% to 90% seen once, with about 2.1% in the top ten. Sequenced input: peripheral blood. These receptors all stem from a man between 18 and 35 years old who had recovered from COVID-19.

The chain links TRBV9 to TRBJ2-7; TRBD1 might be the D (5 bases). V was cut by 3 bases and J by 0 bases, with 13 bases left in between. There are 15 residues in the CDR3. The germline V gene encodes CDR1 SGDLS and CDR2 YYNGEE. In nucleotides, the CDR3 is TGTGCCAGCAGCGAGGGCCTTGACAGCTCCTACGAGCAGTACTTC. The encoded protein is CASSEGLDSSYEQYF.

CDR3 in DNA: TGCGCCAGCAGCTTGGAGCCCCCGGTGGAGACCCAGTACTTC. Amino acid sequence: CASSLEPPVETQYF. This chain joins TRBV5-1 and TRBJ2-5; D not certain. The CDR3 loop spans 14 amino acids. V gave up 0 bases and J gave up 5 bases, with 11 bases separating them. Per germline, CDR1 SGHRS and CDR2 YFSETQ. Full variable domain (rest looked up from reference TRBV5-1 and TRBJ2-5): KAGVTQTPRYLIKTRGQQVTLSCSPISGHRSVSWYQQTPGQGLQFLFEYFSETQRNKGNFPGRFSGRQFSNSRSEMNVSTLELGDSALYLCASSLEPPVETQYFGPGTRLLVL.

The rearrangement links TRBV28 to TRBJ2-7; 8 bases fit TRBD2. The CDR3 is 17 amino acids. Germline V gene lookup returns CDR1 MDHEN and CDR2 SYDVKM. J lost 0 bases, V lost 7 bases, and 14 bases had no gene match. The CDR3 coding sequence is TGTGCCAGCACTAAGATCTTGGGACTAGTCAACTCCTACGAGCAGTACTTC. It translates to CASTKILGLVNSYEQYF.

V usage is TRBV7-2 and J usage is TRBJ2-3; TRBD2 agrees at 8 bases. Losses at the gene ends were 5 bases for V and 8 bases for J; bases not matched to a gene: 15. The CDR3 has 16 residues. The germline V gene has CDR1 SGHTA and CDR2 FQGNSA. The CDR3 coding sequence is TGTGCCAGCAGCCCCTCGAGCGGGAGAGGTTCGGGTACGCAGTATTTT. This codes for CASSPSSGRGSGTQYF.

V usage is TRBV6-2 or TRBV6-3 and J usage is TRBJ2-7, with 9 bases aligning to TRBD2. This CDR3 has 16 residues. Germline CDR1 reads MNHEY; CDR2 reads SVGEGT. V shed 6 bases and J 5 bases; nucleotides not matched to a gene: 14. The CDR3 DNA reads TGTGCCAGCAGCCCTAGTGGGGCGGGAGGGATCCACGAGCAGTACTTC. Translating gives CASSPSGAGGIHEQYF.

The gene calls are TRBV5-1 and TRBJ2-7; 12 bases are shared with TRBD2. The germline CDR1 and CDR2 sequences are SGHRS and YFSETQ. CDR3 size: 18 residues. Unmatched junction bases numbered 11, after V lost 0 bases and J lost 4 bases. The CDR3 spells CASSLVGLAGGPGYEQYF. For the CDR3, the DNA is TGCGCCAGCAGCTTGGTAGGCCTAGCGGGAGGGCCGGGGTACGAGCAGTACTTC.

This clone was seen once. CDR3 nucleotide sequence: TGTGCCAGCAGCTTAGGGGACACCACCTACGAGCAGTACTTC. As protein: CASSLGDTTYEQYF. The gene calls are TRBV7-2 and TRBJ2-7; a weak D match, TRBD1 (6 bases). V was cut by 1 base and J by 2 bases, with 9 bases left in between. Germline V gives CDR1 SGHTA, CDR2 FQGNSA. The CDR3 is 14 amino acids.

The chain uses TRBV7-9 and TRBJ2-1, with 14 bases fitting TRBD2. The CDR3 consists of 17 residues. The V gene end was trimmed by 5 bases and the J gene end by 8 bases; junction bases not matched to a gene: 11. Germline V gives CDR1 SEHNR, CDR2 FQNEAQ (reference sequence). This chain's CDR3 is CASSRGTSGRGTHEQFF. The CDR3 nucleotides are TGTGCCAGCAGCCGGGGGACTAGCGGGAGAGGGACACATGAGCAGTTCTTC.

This clone was counted a single time. This sequence joins TRBV27 and TRBJ2-7, with 11 bases identical to TRBD2. The CDR3 runs 15 residues. Germline-derived CDR1 and CDR2 are MNHEY and SMNVEV (reference sequence). The J segment lost 2 bases and the V segment lost 5 bases, leaving 5 bases of the junction unmatched. This CDR3 is CASSLLAGGTYEQYF. CDR3 nucleotide sequence: TGTGCCAGCAGTCTCCTAGCGGGAGGCACCTACGAGCAGTACTTC.

The chain is built from TRBV5-4 and TRBJ1-6; D perhaps matches TRBD1 (6 bases). The V end was cut by 3 bases, the J end by 0 bases, with 13 bases between. This CDR3 region has 17 residues. Germline V gene data show CDR1 as SGHNT and CDR2 as YYREEE (reference sequence). The CDR3, as DNA: TGTGCCAGCAGCTGGGGGGGCCCGAGCTCCTATAATTCACCCCTCCACTTT. It specifies CASSWGGPSSYNSPLHF.

This chain joins TRBV9 and TRBJ1-1, with a weak D call TRBD1 (6 bases). Germline V lookup: CDR1 SGDLS, CDR2 YYNGEE. The CDR3 covers 15 residues. V was pared by 1 base and J by 1 base, with 11 bases between. The CDR3 sequence: CASSVSPRGNTEAFF. The CDR3 region has the DNA TGTGCCAGCAGCGTAAGCCCCAGGGGGAACACTGAAGCTTTCTTT. The whole variable domain, filled in from reference TRBV9 and TRBJ1-1, reads DSGVTQTPKHLITATGQRVTLRCSPRSGDLSVYWYQQSLDQGLQFLIQYYNGEERAKGNILERFSAQQFPDLHSELNLSSLELGDSALYFCASSVSPRGNTEAFFGQGTRLTVV.